This is a list of T cell receptor beta chains from one sample in a study of blood T cell repertoires in COVID-19. Profiled with immunoSEQ multiplex PCR; TCRdb holds only in-frame clones, not every one. The top ten hold roughly 3.7% of the sample, which has about 120,000 clones, roughly nine tenths seen once. Sequencing was performed on peripheral blood. These receptors all stem from a middle-aged man with active COVID-19. CDR3s include the opening cysteine and the closing phenylalanine or tryptophan. The order of the fields is CDR3 DNA, CDR3 protein, D gene, J gene, V gene, clone size. D genes are given only for firm matches. For some rows the clone size is stated as once, few or many, or as a class when expanded; others skip it.

TGCGCCAGCAGCCCCTTGGCGGGGACCCGCGACGAGCAGTACTTC | CASSPLAGTRDEQYF | NA | TRBJ2-7 | TRBV4-1 | few
TGTGCCAGTAGCCGGGGGACAGGGGGCGCGCGGCAGCCCCAGCATTTT | CASSRGTGGARQPQHF | TRBD1 | TRBJ1-5 | TRBV19 | NA
TGTGCCAGCTCACCAAAAAATTGGGGGCAAGGTGAGCAGTTCTTC | CASSPKNWGQGEQFF | NA | TRBJ2-1 | TRBV18 | NA
TGTGCCAGTAGTATTACAGACCTGATCGTCAATCAGCCCCAGCATTTT | CASSITDLIVNQPQHF | NA | TRBJ1-5 | TRBV19 | NA
TGTGCCAGCACCCGGGAGCGGGGGGGTATTAATGAGCAGTTCTTC | CASTRERGGINEQFF | TRBD2 | TRBJ2-1 | TRBV2 | NA
TGTGCCAGCAGTGTTGTGACAGGGGATACCGGGGAGCTGTTTTTT | CASSVVTGDTGELFF | TRBD1 | TRBJ2-2 | TRBV2 | NA
TGTGCCACACACTCGGGACAGGGGGTTTATACGCAGTATTTT | CATHSGQGVYTQYF | TRBD1 | TRBJ2-3 | TRBV6-5 | NA
TGTGCCAGCAGCCCCGAGGGGGGGCTTATCGGGGAGCTGTTTTTT | CASSPEGGLIGELFF | NA | TRBJ2-2 | TRBV7-3 | NA
TGCGCCAGCAGCCCCTCACAGGGTTTATATGGCTACACCTTC | CASSPSQGLYGYTF | NA | TRBJ1-2 | TRBV5-1 | once
TGTGCCAGCAGCTTTTATCAGGGCTACACCTTC | CASSFYQGYTF | NA | TRBJ1-2 | TRBV5-6 | NA
TGTGCCAGCAGCGTAGGGAGGGTAGATACGCAGTATTTT | CASSVGRVDTQYF | NA | TRBJ2-3 | TRBV9 | NA
TGTGCCAGTAGAGGTAGAGGGAGGACTGCTTTTTCCTACAATGAGCAGTTCTTC | CASRGRGRTAFSYNEQFF | NA | TRBJ2-1 | TRBV19 | few
TGCGCCAGCAGCCAAGATGTTTCAATGCGGGAAAAACTGTTTTTT | CASSQDVSMREKLFF | NA | TRBJ1-4 | TRBV4-1 | NA
TGTGCCAGCAGGGCAACTAGCGGGAGCGGGCGGGGGTACAATGAGCAGTTCTTC | CASRATSGSGRGYNEQFF | TRBD2 | TRBJ2-1 | TRBV5-4 | NA
TGCGCCAGCAGCCCCATAGCGGGAGTTTCCTACAATGAGCAGTTCTTC | CASSPIAGVSYNEQFF | TRBD2 | TRBJ2-1 | TRBV5-1 | NA
TGTGCCAGCCGTCATGGGGGGAGCTATGGCTACACCTTC | CASRHGGSYGYTF | NA | TRBJ1-2 | TRBV6-5 | NA
TGTGCCAGTAGTATCGAGACCGGGAGGAATTATGGCTACACCTTC | CASSIETGRNYGYTF | NA | TRBJ1-2 | TRBV19 | once
TGTGCCAGCAGTAGTCAGGGGGCTTCAGCTTTCTTT | CASSSQGASAFF | TRBD1 | TRBJ1-1 | TRBV6-5 | NA
TGTGCCAGCTCACCACCGAGGACAGGGGCGGCGGAGACCCAGTACTTC | CASSPPRTGAAETQYF | TRBD1 | TRBJ2-5 | TRBV18 | once
TGTGCCAGCAGCTCGGGACTAGTAGGCAATGAGCAGTTCTTC | CASSSGLVGNEQFF | TRBD2 | TRBJ2-1 | TRBV5-4 | NA
TGTGCCACCAGCAGAGGTTCTAGCCATTCCACAGATACGCAGTATTTT | CATSRGSSHSTDTQYF | NA | TRBJ2-3 | TRBV15 | once
TGTGCCAGCAGCTTGATAGCGAACAACAATGAGCAGTTCTTC | CASSLIANNNEQFF | NA | TRBJ2-1 | TRBV27 | NA
TGTGCCAGCAGCTTAAACAGGGGGCTCTCAGATACGCAGTATTTT | CASSLNRGLSDTQYF | TRBD1 | TRBJ2-3 | TRBV7-3 | NA
TGTGCCAGCAGCTTGGGGGCACTGGAAAAACTGTTTTTT | CASSLGALEKLFF | NA | TRBJ1-4 | TRBV11-2 | NA
TGTGCCAGCAACATAGGGGGTGGCGAGCAGTTCTTC | CASNIGGGEQFF | NA | TRBJ2-1 | TRBV14 | NA
TGCAGCGTTGAAGCAGGGACTAGCGGGTCCATCAACTCTTACACAGATACGCAGTATTTT | CSVEAGTSGSINSYTDTQYF | TRBD2 | TRBJ2-3 | TRBV29-1 | NA
TGTGCCAGCAGTATACTCCCACAGGGCCCTTATGGCTACACCTTC | CASSILPQGPYGYTF | NA | TRBJ1-2 | TRBV27 | NA
TGTGCCAGCAGCTGGCAGGGGGGTGGCACCGGGGAGCTGTTTTTT | CASSWQGGGTGELFF | NA | TRBJ2-2 | TRBV11-2 | many
TGTGCTAGTGGTCCGGGGGTGTATGTCGCGGGAGAGACCCAGTACTTC | CASGPGVYVAGETQYF | NA | TRBJ2-5 | TRBV12-5 | NA
TGTGCCAGCAGCTTAGGAATTGGGACAGTAGAAAATGGCTACACCTTC | CASSLGIGTVENGYTF | TRBD1 | TRBJ1-2 | TRBV7-2 | NA
TGTGCCAGCAGCCCGCGGACAGGGAGTGAAGCTTTCTTT | CASSPRTGSEAFF | TRBD1 | TRBJ1-1 | TRBV7-2 | NA
TGTGCCAGCACGGGACAGAGAGGTTCACCCCTCCACTTT | CASTGQRGSPLHF | TRBD1 | TRBJ1-6 | TRBV6-5 | few
TGTGCCAGCTCACCAATCGACGCCAGGACAGGGTTAACCGGGGAGCTGTTTTTT | CASSPIDARTGLTGELFF | TRBD1 | TRBJ2-2 | TRBV18 | NA
TGTGCCAGCAGTGAACAGCGGGGCCGCACAGATACGCAGTATTTT | CASSEQRGRTDTQYF | TRBD2 | TRBJ2-3 | TRBV6-1 | NA
TGTGCCAGCAGTGAACGCGGGGCAGAGACCCAGTACTTC | CASSERGAETQYF | NA | TRBJ2-5 | TRBV2 | NA
TGTGCCAGCAGCCCGACTAGCGGGGGGCCGGGAGAGACCCAGTACTTC | CASSPTSGGPGETQYF | TRBD2 | TRBJ2-5 | TRBV3-1/TRBV3-2 | NA
TGTGCCAGTAGTGCGACAGTTGCGAGCTCCTACGAGCAGTACTTC | CASSATVASSYEQYF | NA | TRBJ2-7 | TRBV19 | NA
TGTGCCAGCAGCCCCAGGACAGACTCTGGAAACACCATATATTTT | CASSPRTDSGNTIYF | NA | TRBJ1-3 | TRBV4-2 | NA
TGTGCCAGCAGCCTAACCACTAGCGGGGGGGCCGGAGAGACCCAGTACTTC | CASSLTTSGGAGETQYF | TRBD2 | TRBJ2-5 | TRBV7-7 | NA
TGTGCCAGCAGGGGGGACAGGGGGAACACCGGGGAGCTGTTTTTT | CASRGDRGNTGELFF | TRBD1 | TRBJ2-2 | TRBV6-5 | few
TGCAGCGCCCAATCAACGACAGTTGAAGCTTTCTTT | CSAQSTTVEAFF | NA | TRBJ1-1 | TRBV29-1 | NA
TGTGCCAGCAGTTTAAAACAGGGGAATCAGCCCCAGCATTTT | CASSLKQGNQPQHF | TRBD1 | TRBJ1-5 | TRBV28 | NA
TGCGCCAGCAGCTTGAGTGGTCGCGGCACTGAAGCTTTCTTT | CASSLSGRGTEAFF | NA | TRBJ1-1 | TRBV5-1 | NA
TGTGCCAGTAGTATTGGGGCAGGCGCTTCAGTACAGCCCCAGCATTTT | CASSIGAGASVQPQHF | NA | TRBJ1-5 | TRBV19 | NA
TGTGCCAGCAGCCCGCCCGCCGGGACAAAACAAGAGACCCAGTACTTC | CASSPPAGTKQETQYF | NA | TRBJ2-5 | TRBV13 | NA
TGTGCCAGCAGCCCGGGGGAGCCGCCAGGCACAGATACGCAGTATTTT | CASSPGEPPGTDTQYF | NA | TRBJ2-3 | TRBV7-3 | NA
TGTGCCATCAGCCCAGGGGTGGAGCAGTTCTTC | CAISPGVEQFF | NA | TRBJ2-1 | TRBV10-3 | NA
TGTGCCAGCAGCCATCTAGCGGGTGCCTACAATGAGCAGTTCTTC | CASSHLAGAYNEQFF | TRBD2 | TRBJ2-1 | TRBV14 | NA
TGTGCCAGCTCCCCGACAGGGGTGAGCTCCTATAATTCACCCCTCCACTTT | CASSPTGVSSYNSPLHF | TRBD1 | TRBJ1-6 | TRBV18 | NA
TGCGCCAGCAGCTGGCAGGGCAGGAGCTCCTATAATTCACCCCTCCACTTT | CASSWQGRSSYNSPLHF | NA | TRBJ1-6 | TRBV5-1 | NA
TGCGCCAGCAGCCCCCGGGGGGGCAGGGGAGATACGCAGTATTTT | CASSPRGGRGDTQYF | TRBD2 | TRBJ2-3 | TRBV5-1 | NA